These T cell receptor beta chains were read from a single sample in a study of shared clonotypes between healthy human individuals. Here immunoSEQ multiplex PCR was the method, and the copy in TCRdb shows in-frame clones only, minus some. Among hundreds of thousands of clones listed, roughly 77% were seen once. Sequencing used PBMCs. The receptors were gathered from a woman aged 40 to 50 in good health. Some clones in this sample may be carry-over from other donors' samples. Both conserved end residues are part of each CDR3. The order of the fields is D gene, clone size, V gene, J gene, CDR3 protein, CDR3 DNA. A D gene is named only where the DNA matches it firmly. Size is stated for part of the rows, as once, few or many counts, or as a class when the clone is expanded.

>NA|few|TRBV7-8|TRBJ1-5
CASSLVSNQPQHF
TGTGCCAGCAGCTTAGTGTCCAATCAGCCCCAGCATTTT
>NA|NA|TRBV5-4|TRBJ2-2
CASTREDYTGELFF
TGCGCCAGCACCCGAGAGGATTACACCGGGGAGCTGTTTTTT
>NA|NA|TRBV21-1|TRBJ2-7
CASSNDRGTYEQYF
TGTGCCAGCAGCAACGACAGGGGGACGTACGAGCAGTACTTC
>NA|NA|TRBV10-3|TRBJ2-7
CAISEQTYEQYF
TGTGCCATCAGTGAACAGACCTACGAGCAGTACTTC
>NA|few|TRBV4-1|TRBJ1-6
CASSQGSRPYNSPLHF
TGCGCCAGCAGCCAAGGCTCGCGACCGTATAATTCACCCCTCCACTTT
>TRBD2|NA|TRBV6-5|TRBJ2-7
CASSRLAHATYEQYF
TGTGCCAGCAGTCGACTAGCGCATGCCACCTACGAGCAGTACTTC
>TRBD2|NA|TRBV5-1|TRBJ2-3
CASKFSGAGDTQYF
TGCGCCAGCAAATTTAGCGGAGCGGGGGATACGCAGTATTTT
>NA|NA|TRBV6-6|TRBJ1-1
CASSYPSRGTEAFF
TGTGCCAGCAGTTACCCGTCCAGGGGTACTGAAGCTTTCTTT
>NA|NA|TRBV18|TRBJ2-1
CASSPVIYNEQFF
TGTGCCAGCTCACCAGTCATCTACAATGAGCAGTTCTTC
>NA|NA|TRBV11-2|TRBJ2-3
CASSLGFGSGTDTQYF
TGTGCCAGCAGCTTAGGGTTCGGGAGTGGCACAGATACGCAGTATTTT
>TRBD2|NA|TRBV6-5|TRBJ2-1
CASSYRGRAPPREQFF
TGTGCCAGCAGTTACCGCGGGAGGGCCCCGCCACGGGAGCAGTTCTTC
>NA|NA|TRBV27|TRBJ2-5
CASSLGQQQETQYF
TGTGCCAGCAGTTTGGGCCAACAACAAGAGACCCAGTACTTC
>TRBD1|many|TRBV29-1|TRBJ1-5
CSVGGQGDHQPQHF
TGCAGCGTTGGGGGACAGGGTGATCATCAGCCCCAGCATTTT
>NA|many|TRBV11-2|TRBJ2-1
CASSAYNEQFF
TGTGCCAGCAGCGCCTACAATGAGCAGTTCTTC
>TRBD2|NA|TRBV9|TRBJ2-1
CASSVLGTNNEQFF
TGTGCCAGCAGCGTATTAGGGACTAACAATGAGCAGTTCTTC
>TRBD1|NA|TRBV25-1|TRBJ1-5
CASSGDITGTGSNQPQHF
TGTGCCAGCAGTGGAGATATTACCGGGACAGGAAGCAATCAGCCCCAGCATTTT
>NA|NA|TRBV29-1|TRBJ2-1
CSVRSGVAGSDEQFF
TGCAGCGTTCGCTCAGGGGTTGCCGGTAGCGATGAGCAGTTCTTC
>NA|NA|TRBV27|TRBJ1-4
CASSFRGGASYGEKLFF
TGTGCCAGCAGTTTTAGGGGGGGCGCGTCGTACGGGGAAAAACTGTTTTTT
>TRBD2|medium-sized|TRBV4-1|TRBJ2-1
CASSRTSGINEQFF
TGCGCCAGCAGCCGTACTAGCGGGATTAATGAGCAGTTCTTC
>NA|few|TRBV7-9|TRBJ2-3
CASSLGGTWDTQYF
TGTGCCAGCAGCTTAGGTGGGACGTGGGATACGCAGTATTTT
>TRBD1|NA|TRBV7-3|TRBJ1-2
CASSPSTGMGNTF
TGTGCCAGCAGCCCGTCGACAGGGATGGGGAACACCTTC
>NA|NA|TRBV10-3|TRBJ1-3
CAISAGSFFGNTIYF
TGTGCCATCAGTGCAGGAAGTTTCTTTGGAAACACCATATATTTT
>TRBD1|few|TRBV30|TRBJ1-5
CAWDRGRNQPQHF
TGTGCCTGGGACAGGGGACGCAATCAGCCCCAGCATTTT
>NA|NA|TRBV19|TRBJ1-6
CASSITGWNSPLHF
TGTGCCAGTAGTATCACAGGGTGGAATTCACCCCTCCACTTT
>NA|NA|TRBV20-1|TRBJ1-2
CRTGLNGYTF
TGCAGAACGGGGCTAAATGGCTACACCTTC
>NA|NA|TRBV9|TRBJ1-2
CASSVSGQDYGYTF
TGTGCCAGCAGCGTAAGCGGTCAGGACTATGGCTACACCTTC
>TRBD2|NA|TRBV7-3|TRBJ2-7
CASSFGGRGNEQYF
TGTGCCAGCAGCTTCGGCGGGAGGGGCAACGAGCAGTACTTC
>TRBD2|few|TRBV30|TRBJ2-7
CAWSGLAAYEQYF
TGTGCCTGGAGTGGTCTAGCGGCCTACGAGCAGTACTTC
>NA|NA|TRBV7-3|TRBJ1-1
CASSLQPGSQNTEAFF
TGTGCCAGCAGCTTACAGCCCGGAAGCCAGAACACTGAAGCTTTCTTT
>NA|NA|TRBV28|TRBJ1-1
CASSLWTEAFF
TGTGCCAGCAGTTTATGGACAGAAGCTTTCTTT
>NA|NA|TRBV7-9|TRBJ2-7
CASSLGVSYEQYF
TGTGCCAGCAGCTTAGGGGTTTCCTACGAGCAGTACTTC
>TRBD2|NA|TRBV28|TRBJ2-1
CASSLYGTSGTNEQFF
TGTGCCAGCAGTTTATACGGGACTAGCGGAACCAATGAGCAGTTCTTC
>TRBD1|NA|TRBV19|TRBJ2-1
CASSMTGGAYNEQFF
TGTGCCAGTAGTATGACAGGGGGCGCCTACAATGAGCAGTTCTTC
>NA|NA|TRBV19|TRBJ2-7
CASSIGGPGVSWQYF
TGTGCCAGTAGTATCGGTGGGCCGGGAGTCAGTTGGCAGTACTTC
>NA|NA|TRBV10-1|TRBJ1-5
CASSEGRYQPQHF
TGCGCCAGCAGTGAGGGCAGATATCAGCCCCAGCATTTT
>TRBD1|NA|TRBV7-3|TRBJ1-1
CASSRDRGTEAFF
TGTGCCAGCAGTCGCGACAGGGGCACTGAAGCTTTCTTT
>NA|NA|TRBV19|TRBJ2-6
CASSPPRRAGANVLTF
TGTGCCAGTAGTCCGCCGAGGAGGGCTGGGGCCAACGTCCTGACTTTC
>TRBD2|NA|TRBV7-2|TRBJ2-7
CASSLQTSGSYEQYF
TGTGCCAGCAGCTTACAAACTAGCGGGAGCTACGAGCAGTACTTC
>NA|NA|TRBV30|TRBJ2-5
CAGTLTGLGVPETQYF
TGTGCCGGCACGTTAACTGGACTCGGGGTCCCAGAGACCCAGTACTTC
>NA|NA|TRBV7-2|TRBJ1-4
CASSPGTGPHEKLFF
TGTGCCAGCAGCCCCGGGACCGGGCCCCATGAAAAACTGTTTTTT
>NA|NA|TRBV6-6|TRBJ2-2
CASSYSRGNTGELFF
TGTGCCAGCAGTTACTCAAGGGGGAACACCGGGGAGCTGTTTTTT
>TRBD1|once|TRBV9|TRBJ1-2
CASSPRTGTVQYGYTF
TGTGCCAGCAGCCCAAGGACAGGGACGGTCCAATATGGCTACACCTTC
>TRBD1|NA|TRBV5-1|TRBJ2-5
CASSQGDSQETQYF
TGCGCCAGCAGCCAGGGGGACAGCCAAGAGACCCAGTACTTC
>TRBD1|NA|TRBV27|TRBJ1-1
CASSLLGQGIVGTEAFF
TGTGCCAGCAGCCTTCTCGGACAGGGGATTGTCGGCACTGAAGCTTTCTTT
>NA|NA|TRBV5-1|TRBJ2-7
CASRPDRNFYYEQYF
TGCGCCAGCCGACCAGACAGGAACTTTTACTACGAGCAGTACTTC
>NA|few|TRBV6-5|TRBJ1-2
CASSWGGVYGYTF
TGTGCCAGCAGTTGGGGGGGAGTCTATGGCTACACCTTC
>NA|NA|TRBV21-1|TRBJ2-7
CARKDSSYEQYF
TGTGCCAGGAAGGACAGCTCCTACGAGCAGTACTTC
>NA|NA|TRBV18|TRBJ2-5
CASSSRPDPTETQYF
TGTGCCAGCTCATCAAGGCCCGATCCAACAGAGACCCAGTACTTC